These 22 T cell receptor beta chains came from one sample sequenced in a study of CD8 T cell repertoires and HIV-1 epitope variants. Antigens of these TCRs are unknown. Profiling relied on immunoSEQ multiplex PCR, and the TCRdb table lists in-frame clones only, not all of them. The profile shows a few thousand clones, approximately 71% of them singletons. The material sequenced was cultured CD8+ T cells derived from PBMCs. The receptors come from a male donor with HIV.

This chain uses TRBV7-8 with TRBJ2-4; possible D gene TRBD1, 5 bases. V was pared by 6 bases and J by 7 bases, with 28 bases between. Germline V CDR1 and CDR2: SGHVS, FQNEAQ. The CDR3 has 18 amino acids. The CDR3 spells CASSLARVKELAGNIQYF. In DNA form, the CDR3 reads TGTGCCAGCAGTCTCGCCAGGGTAAAGGAATTGGCAGGGAACATTCAGTACTTC. Full variable domain (missing parts from reference TRBV7-8 and TRBJ2-4): GAGVSQSPRYKVAKRGQDVALRCDPISGHVSLFWYQQALGQGPEFLTYFQNEAQLDKSGLPSDRFFAERPEGSVSTLKIQRTQQEDSAVYLCASSLARVKELAGNIQYFGAGTRLSVL.

This clone was detected a few times. The rearrangement joins TRBV28 to TRBJ1-1; D ambiguous. The CDR3 loop spans 12 amino acids. Trimming removed 2 bases from V and 1 base from J, with 2 bases in between. CDR1 and CDR2 from the germline V gene are MDHEN and SYDVKM. As DNA, the CDR3 is TGTGCCAGCAGTTTAGGGAACACTGAAGCTTTCTTT. Translation gives CASSLGNTEAFF.

The V call is TRBV4-2, the J call TRBJ2-5; 8 bases line up with TRBD2. The CDR3 totals 15 residues. After removal of 1 base from V and 3 bases from J, the junction contained 4 bases not matched to a gene. Germline lookup yields CDR1 LGHNA and CDR2 YNFKEQ. Written as DNA, the CDR3 is TGTGCCAGCAGCCAAGGCGGAGCGGGGGAAGAGACCCAGTACTTC. This sequence encodes CASSQGGAGEETQYF.

This CDR3 is CASGQDTGELFF. The DNA of the CDR3 is TGTGCCAGCGGCCAAGACACCGGGGAGCTGTTTTTT. This rearrangement joins TRBV9 to TRBJ2-2; no definite D call. The CDR3 length is 12 residues. V was shortened by 7 bases and J by 3 bases, with 7 bases between the two germline ends. Germline-derived CDR1 and CDR2 are SGDLS and YYNGEE.

This clone was recorded a few times. The genes are TRBV7-9 and TRBJ2-7; D remains unclear. Germline CDR1 and CDR2: SEHNR and FQNEAQ (reference sequence). V lost 4 bases, J lost 1 base, and 5 bases lay in between. The CDR3 consists of 12 residues. CDR3 DNA sequence: TGTGCCAGCAGCTGGCGTTCCTACGAGCAGTACTTC. This codes for CASSWRSYEQYF.

V gene TRBV4-1 combines with J gene TRBJ2-3; D may be TRBD2 (6 bases). This CDR3 comprises 13 residues. Germline CDR1 reads MGHRA; CDR2 reads YSYEKL. Trimming shortened V by 2 bases and J by 6 bases, and 9 bases separated the two germline ends. The CDR3 DNA is TGCGCCAGCAGCCAACGGAGGGAGGATACGCAGTATTTT. This gives the protein CASSQRREDTQYF.

The rearrangement uses TRBV7-9 and TRBJ2-1; 12 bases map to TRBD2. From germline, CDR1 is SEHNR and CDR2 FQNEAQ (reference sequence). Trimming at V came to 4 bases and at J to 8 bases, leaving 9 bases not matched to a gene. This CDR3 region has 16 residues. The CDR3 coding sequence is TGTGCCAGCAGCTCGACGACTAGCGGGGGAAAGGATGAGCAGTTCTTC. Its translation: CASSSTTSGGKDEQFF.

This rearrangement joins TRBV28 to TRBJ1-1; the D is unclear. Trimming shortened V by 5 bases and J by 1 base, and 14 bases separated the two germline ends. The germline V gene encodes CDR1 MDHEN and CDR2 SYDVKM. The CDR3 has 15 residues. The CDR3 coding sequence is TGTGCCAGCAGTATGACTGGGCGTCGGAACACTGAAGCTTTCTTT. This encodes CASSMTGRRNTEAFF. Full variable domain (remainder filled in from reference TRBV28 and TRBJ1-1): DVKVTQSSRYLVKRTGEKVFLECVQDMDHENMFWYRQDPGLGLRLIYFSYDVKMKEKGDIPEGYSVSREKKERFSLILESASTNQTSMYLCASSMTGRRNTEAFFGQGTRLTVV.

This clone has just a few counts. This chain joins TRBV28 and TRBJ2-1, with 7 bases aligning to TRBD2. J gave up 15 bases and V 6 bases, and 11 bases lay outside the gene matches. CDR1 MDHEN and CDR2 SYDVKM come from the germline V gene. The CDR3 sequence is 12 residues long. The CDR3 DNA sequence: TGTGCCAGCAGCCGGGGGAGCGGGGATGGGTTCTTC. This sequence encodes CASSRGSGDGFF.

The chain is built from TRBV27 and TRBJ1-1, with D unresolved. V was cut by 3 bases and J by 0 bases, with 8 bases left in between. This CDR3 has 14 residues. The germline V gene has CDR1 MNHEY and CDR2 SMNVEV (reference sequence). The CDR3 sequence is CASSFLGMNTEAFF. CDR3 sequence (DNA): TGTGCCAGCAGTTTCCTAGGTATGAACACTGAAGCTTTCTTT.

The sample holds a few counts of this clone. The J gene is TRBJ2-7, the V gene TRBV7-2; D not certain. The V and J ends lost 0 bases and 7 bases respectively, with 7 bases between them. CDR1 and CDR2 (germline): SGHTA, FQGNSA. The CDR3 sequence is 12 residues long. The CDR3 sequence: CASSLAQVEQYF. CDR3 nucleotide sequence: TGTGCCAGCAGCTTAGCGCAGGTGGAGCAGTACTTC. Full variable domain (outside the CDR3, taken from reference TRBV7-2 and TRBJ2-7): GAGVSQSPSNKVTEKGKDVELRCDPISGHTALYWYRQSLGQGLEFLIYFQGNSAPDKSGLPSDRFSAERTGGSVSTLTIQRTQQEDSAVYLCASSLAQVEQYFGPGTRLTVT.

The V gene is TRBV28, the J gene TRBJ2-5, with D possibly matching TRBD2 (6 bases). Per germline, CDR1 MDHEN and CDR2 SYDVKM. V lost 6 bases and J lost 5, with 16 bases in between. This CDR3 comprises 14 residues. CDR3 loop: CASSTRRRDETQYF. In DNA form, the CDR3 reads TGTGCCAGCAGCACTCGTAGGAGGGACGAGACCCAGTACTTC.

This chain links TRBV28 with TRBJ2-6, with TRBD1 as a possible D gene (5 bases). V lost 5 bases to trimming and J lost 0 bases, with 14 bases between them. Germline V gene data show CDR1 as MDHEN and CDR2 as SYDVKM. This CDR3 has 17 amino acids. This chain's CDR3 is CASSLYQGFSGANVLTF. Here the CDR3 DNA reads TGTGCCAGCAGTCTTTACCAGGGTTTCTCTGGGGCCAACGTCCTGACTTTC.

The rearrangement joins TRBV5-4 to TRBJ1-1; D unclear. The CDR3 is made up of 14 amino acids. With 0 bases removed from V and 4 bases from J, the gap between germline ends came to 10 bases. Germline V gene lookup returns CDR1 SGHNT and CDR2 YYREEE (reference sequence). The CDR3 loop reads CASSLELGPTEAFF. The DNA of the CDR3 is TGTGCCAGCAGCTTGGAGCTGGGCCCCACTGAAGCTTTCTTT.

Here the CDR3 reads CASSLTSGTFAYEQYF. The CDR3, as DNA: TGTGCCAGCAGCTTAACCTCAGGGACTTTCGCCTACGAGCAGTACTTC. V gene TRBV13 combines with J gene TRBJ2-7, with D possibly being TRBD2 (6 bases). From germline, CDR1 is PRHDT and CDR2 FYEKMQ (reference sequence). Trimming removed 2 bases from V and 2 bases from J, with 16 bases in between. The CDR3 length is 16 residues.

The chain is built from TRBV7-6 and TRBJ2-1, with 12 nucleotides matching TRBD2. Germline V gene lookup returns CDR1 SGHVS and CDR2 FNYEAQ. V shed 7 bases, J shed 7 bases, and the junction held 8 bases outside the gene matches. The CDR3 contains 15 residues. CDR3 amino acids: CASTETSGSRNEQFF. CDR3 sequence (DNA): TGTGCCAGCACCGAGACTAGCGGGAGTCGGAATGAGCAGTTCTTC.

The count of this clone is one. This chain uses TRBV28 with TRBJ1-2, with a possible D match to TRBD1 (6 bases). The germline gives CDR1 MDHEN, CDR2 SYDVKM. V lost 5 bases, J lost 2 bases, and 15 bases lay in between. The CDR3 loop spans 15 amino acids. Here the CDR3 reads CASSLYIGQNYGYTF. DNA of the CDR3: TGTGCCAGCAGTCTCTACATCGGACAGAACTATGGCTACACCTTC.

The chain joins TRBV5-1 to TRBJ2-7; 7 bases map to TRBD1. The CDR3 totals 14 residues. Germline assignment: CDR1 SGHRS and CDR2 YFSETQ. J gave up 3 bases and V 2 bases, and 5 bases lay outside the gene matches. This CDR3 is CASSFTGDGYEQYF. CDR3 coding DNA: TGCGCCAGCAGCTTCACAGGGGACGGCTACGAGCAGTACTTC. Complete variable domain (other parts from reference TRBV5-1 and TRBJ2-7): KAGVTQTPRYLIKTRGQQVTLSCSPISGHRSVSWYQQTPGQGLQFLFEYFSETQRNKGNFPGRFSGRQFSNSRSEMNVSTLELGDSALYLCASSFTGDGYEQYFGPGTRLTVT.

The chain employs TRBV5-4 and TRBJ1-6; the match to TRBD1 covers 7 bases. CDR3 length: 14 residues. Trimming cost V 0 bases and J 11 bases; bases outside gene matches: 5. Germline CDR1 and CDR2: SGHNT and YYREEE (reference sequence). CDR3 sequence reads: CASSLGRGLTPLHF. The CDR3 region has the DNA TGTGCCAGCAGCTTGGGGAGGGGGCTAACACCCCTCCACTTT.

The count of this clone is one. The chain couples TRBV27 to TRBJ1-4; weak D call: TRBD1 (5 bases). Trimming took off 1 base at V and 8 bases at J, with 14 bases between the two ends. The CDR3 is made up of 15 amino acids. The germline V gene encodes CDR1 MNHEY and CDR2 SMNVEV (reference sequence). The CDR3 sequence is CASSLFGGYGEKLFF. As DNA, the CDR3 is TGTGCCAGCAGTTTATTCGGGGGGTATGGGGAAAAACTGTTTTTT.

The CDR3 DNA sequence: TGCGCCAGCAGTCTAATCCTCGGCGGGTATGAAGATACGCAGTATTTT. It codes for CASSLILGGYEDTQYF. The rearrangement links TRBV5-1 to TRBJ2-3, with D perhaps matching TRBD2 (5 bases). Germline V gives CDR1 SGHRS, CDR2 YFSETQ. The CDR3 runs to 16 residues. V was pared by 5 bases and J by 5 bases, with 21 bases between.

The chain uses TRBV4-1 and TRBJ1-2; 7 positions agree with TRBD1. After removal of 0 bases from V and 6 bases from J, the junction contained 13 bases not matched to a gene. The CDR3 consists of 17 residues. Germline V CDR1 and CDR2: MGHRA, YSYEKL. CDR3 in amino acids: CASSQDREGAQFDGYTF. The CDR3 DNA follows: TGCGCCAGCAGCCAAGATCGGGAGGGGGCGCAGTTTGATGGCTACACCTTC.